This entry is about one T cell receptor beta chain. Its antigen is still unknown. Base qualities were left out, and no much larger clone turns up one base away. These data come from a study of T cells after somatic rescue of genetic block (TCRdb year 2020). Concerning the study at large: What the study looked at was long-term robustness, specifically in a T-cell system that came about through somatic rescue of a genetic block in T-cell development.

In the germline V gene, CDR1 corresponds to MNHNS and CDR2 to SASEGT. V is cut by 4 bases and J by 5 bases, and the space between the germline ends is 7 bases. There are 12 amino acids in the CDR3, from cysteine to phenylalanine inclusive. The only DNA kept is the CDR3, 36 bases in frame from the first base. Libraries were constructed by the immunoSEQ multiplex PCR assay. TCRdb stores this immuneACCESS table with in-frame sequences only. Part of the clones is absent; in the studies checked, under half of the shortfall reflects unresolved V genes, and no reason is known for the rest. The sample has about 63,000 clones on record, about 91% of them singletons. Jointly, the top ten make up around 3% of the sample.

The specimen sequenced was peripheral blood mononuclear cells (PBMCs). The V and J segments used are TRBV6-1 and TRBJ2-3, with the D segment identity uncertain. The TCR sequence derives from a man aged 40-55 years. The DNA reads as follows: TGTGCCAGCAGTGCTTTAGGAGATACGCAGTATTTT. This is translated as CASSALGDTQYF.